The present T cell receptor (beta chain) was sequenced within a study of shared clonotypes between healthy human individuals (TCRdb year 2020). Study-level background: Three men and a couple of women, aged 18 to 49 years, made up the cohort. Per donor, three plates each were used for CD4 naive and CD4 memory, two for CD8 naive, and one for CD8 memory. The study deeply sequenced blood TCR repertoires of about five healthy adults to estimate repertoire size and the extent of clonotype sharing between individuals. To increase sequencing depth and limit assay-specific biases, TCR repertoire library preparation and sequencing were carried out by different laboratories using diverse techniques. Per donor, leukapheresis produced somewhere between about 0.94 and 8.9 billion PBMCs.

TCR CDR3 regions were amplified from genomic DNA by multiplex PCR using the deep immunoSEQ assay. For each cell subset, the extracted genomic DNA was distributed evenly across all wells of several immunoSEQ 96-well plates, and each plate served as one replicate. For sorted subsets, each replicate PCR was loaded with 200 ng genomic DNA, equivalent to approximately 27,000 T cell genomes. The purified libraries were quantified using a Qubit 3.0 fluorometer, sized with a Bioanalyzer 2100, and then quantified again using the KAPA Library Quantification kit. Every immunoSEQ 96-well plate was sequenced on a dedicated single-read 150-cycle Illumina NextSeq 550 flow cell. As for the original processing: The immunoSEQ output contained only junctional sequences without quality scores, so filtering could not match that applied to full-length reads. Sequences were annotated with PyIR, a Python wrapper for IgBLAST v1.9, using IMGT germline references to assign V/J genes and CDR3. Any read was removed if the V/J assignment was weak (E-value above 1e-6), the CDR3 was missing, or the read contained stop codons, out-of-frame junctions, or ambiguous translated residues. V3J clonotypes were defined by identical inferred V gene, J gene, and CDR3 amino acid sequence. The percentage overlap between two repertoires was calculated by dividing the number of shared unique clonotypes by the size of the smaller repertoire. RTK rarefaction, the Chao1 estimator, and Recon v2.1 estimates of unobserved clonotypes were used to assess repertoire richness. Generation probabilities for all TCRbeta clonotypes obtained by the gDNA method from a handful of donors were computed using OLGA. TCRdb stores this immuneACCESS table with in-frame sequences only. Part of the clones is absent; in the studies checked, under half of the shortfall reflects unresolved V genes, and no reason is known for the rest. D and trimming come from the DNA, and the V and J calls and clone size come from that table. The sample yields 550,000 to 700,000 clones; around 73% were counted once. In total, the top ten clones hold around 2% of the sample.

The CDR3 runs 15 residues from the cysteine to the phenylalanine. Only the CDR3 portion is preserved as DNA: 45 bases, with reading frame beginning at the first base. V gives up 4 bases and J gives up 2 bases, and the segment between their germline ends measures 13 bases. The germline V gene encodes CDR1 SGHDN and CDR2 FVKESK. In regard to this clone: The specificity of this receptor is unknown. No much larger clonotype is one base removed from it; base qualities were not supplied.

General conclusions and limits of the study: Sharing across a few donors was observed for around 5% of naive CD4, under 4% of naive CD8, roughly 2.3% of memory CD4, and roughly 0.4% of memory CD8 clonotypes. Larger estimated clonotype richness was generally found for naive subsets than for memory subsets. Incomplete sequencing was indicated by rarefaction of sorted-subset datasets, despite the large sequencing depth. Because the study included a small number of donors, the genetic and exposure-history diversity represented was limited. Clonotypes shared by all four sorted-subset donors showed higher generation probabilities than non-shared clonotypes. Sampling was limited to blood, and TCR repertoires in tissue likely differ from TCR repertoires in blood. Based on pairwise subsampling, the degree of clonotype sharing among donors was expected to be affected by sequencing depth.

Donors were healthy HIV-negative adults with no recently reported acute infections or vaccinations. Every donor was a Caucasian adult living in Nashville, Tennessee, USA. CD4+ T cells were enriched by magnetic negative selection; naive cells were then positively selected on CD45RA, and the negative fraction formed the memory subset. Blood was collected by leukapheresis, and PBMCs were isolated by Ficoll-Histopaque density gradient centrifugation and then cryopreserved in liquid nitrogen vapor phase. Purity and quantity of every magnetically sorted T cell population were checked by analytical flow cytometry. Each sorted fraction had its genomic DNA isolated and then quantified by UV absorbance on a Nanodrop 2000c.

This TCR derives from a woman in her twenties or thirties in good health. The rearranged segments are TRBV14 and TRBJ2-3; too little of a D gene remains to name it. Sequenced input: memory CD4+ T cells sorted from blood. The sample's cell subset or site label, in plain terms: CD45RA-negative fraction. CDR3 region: CASSLRRANTDTQYF. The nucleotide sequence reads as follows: TGTGCCAGCAGCCTGCGTAGAGCTAACACAGATACGCAGTATTTT.